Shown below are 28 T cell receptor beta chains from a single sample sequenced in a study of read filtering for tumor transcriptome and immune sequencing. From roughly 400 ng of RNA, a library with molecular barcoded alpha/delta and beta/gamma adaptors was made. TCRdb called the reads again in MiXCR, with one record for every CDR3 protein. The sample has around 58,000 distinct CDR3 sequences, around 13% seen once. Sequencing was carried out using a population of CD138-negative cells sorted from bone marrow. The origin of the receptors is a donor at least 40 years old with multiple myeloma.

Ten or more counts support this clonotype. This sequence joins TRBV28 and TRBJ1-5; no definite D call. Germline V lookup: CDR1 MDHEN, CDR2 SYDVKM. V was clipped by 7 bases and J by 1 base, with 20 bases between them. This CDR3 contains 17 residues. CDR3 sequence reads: CASTAFAWETSNQPQHF. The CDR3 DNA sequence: TGTGCCAGCACCGCTTTTGCGTGGGAAACCAGCAATCAGCCCCAGCATTTT.

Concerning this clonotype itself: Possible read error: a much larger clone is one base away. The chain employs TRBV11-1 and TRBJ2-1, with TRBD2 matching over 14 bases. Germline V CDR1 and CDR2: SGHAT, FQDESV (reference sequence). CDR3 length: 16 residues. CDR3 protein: CASSLRGLAGDNERFF. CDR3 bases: TGTGCCAGCAGCTTACGGGGACTAGCGGGAGACAATGAGCGGTTCTTC.

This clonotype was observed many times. Here the CDR3 reads CSAPLAGNSYEQYF. DNA for the CDR3: TGCAGTGCACCTCTAGCGGGAAACTCCTACGAGCAGTACTTC. The V call is TRBV20-1, the J call TRBJ2-7; 9 bases are a match to TRBD2. Per the germline V gene, CDR1 is DFQATT and CDR2 is SNEGSKA (reference sequence). Trimming at V came to 6 bases and at J to 0 bases, leaving 6 bases not matched to a gene. The CDR3 totals 14 residues.

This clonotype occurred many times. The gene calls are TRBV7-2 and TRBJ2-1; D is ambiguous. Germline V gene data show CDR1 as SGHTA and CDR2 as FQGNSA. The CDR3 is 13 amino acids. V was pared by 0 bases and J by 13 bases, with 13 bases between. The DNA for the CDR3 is TGTGCCAGCAGCTTAGCGCCCCATGGAGATCAGTTCTTC. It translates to CASSLAPHGDQFF.

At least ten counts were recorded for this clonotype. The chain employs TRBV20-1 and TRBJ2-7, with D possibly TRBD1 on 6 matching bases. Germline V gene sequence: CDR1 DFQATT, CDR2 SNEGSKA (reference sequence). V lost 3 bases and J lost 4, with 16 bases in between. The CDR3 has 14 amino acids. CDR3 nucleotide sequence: TGCAGTGCTAGTCCGGGACATAAGATATACGAGCAGTACTTC. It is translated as CSASPGHKIYEQYF.

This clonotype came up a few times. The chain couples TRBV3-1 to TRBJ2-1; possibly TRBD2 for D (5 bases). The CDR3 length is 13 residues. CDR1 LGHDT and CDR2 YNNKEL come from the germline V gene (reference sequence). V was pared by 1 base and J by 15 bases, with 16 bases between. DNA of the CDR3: TGTGCCAGCAGCCAAGTTAACCGGGAACGAGCGTTCTTC. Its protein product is CASSQVNRERAFF.

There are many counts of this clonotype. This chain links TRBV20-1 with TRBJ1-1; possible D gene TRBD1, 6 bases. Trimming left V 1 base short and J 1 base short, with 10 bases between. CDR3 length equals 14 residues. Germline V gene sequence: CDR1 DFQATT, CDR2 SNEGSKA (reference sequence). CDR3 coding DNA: TGCAGTGCTAGAGGCGGCAGGGGGAACACTGAAGCTTTCTTT. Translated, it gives CSARGGRGNTEAFF.

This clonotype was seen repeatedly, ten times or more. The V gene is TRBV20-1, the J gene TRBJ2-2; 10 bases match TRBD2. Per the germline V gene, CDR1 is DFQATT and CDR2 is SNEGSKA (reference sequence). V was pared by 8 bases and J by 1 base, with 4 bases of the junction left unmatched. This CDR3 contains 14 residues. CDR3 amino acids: CSFRTSGNTGELFF. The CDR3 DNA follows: TGCAGTTTTAGGACTAGCGGGAACACCGGGGAGCTGTTTTTT.

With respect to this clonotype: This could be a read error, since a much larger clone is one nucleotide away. In DNA form, the CDR3 reads TGTGCCAGCAGTTACCCCGCCGGGGGCAGGAGCACCATATATTTT. Its protein is CASSYPAGGRSTIYF. The rearrangement links TRBV12-3 or TRBV12-4 to TRBJ1-3, with D perhaps matching TRBD1 (6 bases). This CDR3 has 15 amino acids. Deletions cut 4 bases from V and 9 bases from J, with 19 bases between.

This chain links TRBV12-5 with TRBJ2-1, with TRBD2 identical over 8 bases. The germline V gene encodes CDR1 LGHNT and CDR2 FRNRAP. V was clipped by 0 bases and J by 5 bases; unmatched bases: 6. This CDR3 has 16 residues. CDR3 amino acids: CASGLVLQRGNNEQFF. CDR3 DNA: TGTGCTAGTGGTTTGGTACTGCAGCGGGGGAACAATGAGCAGTTCTTC.

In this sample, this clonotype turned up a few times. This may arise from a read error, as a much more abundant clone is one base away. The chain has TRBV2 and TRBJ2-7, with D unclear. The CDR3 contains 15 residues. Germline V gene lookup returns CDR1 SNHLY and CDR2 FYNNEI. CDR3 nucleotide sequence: TGTTGCCAGCGTCACGGGTCCATCGCCCTCTGCGAGCAGTACTTC. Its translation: CCQRHGSIALCEQYF. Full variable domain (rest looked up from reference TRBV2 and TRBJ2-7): EPEVTQTPSHQVTQMGQEVILRCVPISNHLYFYWYRQILGQKVEFLVSFYNNEISEKSEIFDDQFSVERPDGSNFTLKIRSTKLEDSAMYFCCQRHGSIALCEQYFGPGTRLTVT.

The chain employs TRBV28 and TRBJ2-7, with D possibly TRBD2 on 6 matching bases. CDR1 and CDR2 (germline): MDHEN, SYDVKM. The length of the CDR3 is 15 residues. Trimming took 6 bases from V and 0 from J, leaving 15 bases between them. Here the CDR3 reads CASSRPGGNSYEQYF. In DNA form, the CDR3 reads TGTGCCAGCAGCCGCCCAGGCGGGAACTCCTACGAGCAGTACTTC.

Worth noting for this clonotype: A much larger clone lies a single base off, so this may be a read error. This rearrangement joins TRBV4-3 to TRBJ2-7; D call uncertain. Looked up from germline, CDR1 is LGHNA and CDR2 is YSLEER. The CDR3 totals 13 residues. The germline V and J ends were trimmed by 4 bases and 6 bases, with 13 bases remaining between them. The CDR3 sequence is CASSLRAGPEQYF. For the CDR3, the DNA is TGCGCCAGCAGCCTAAGGGCAGGACCCGAGCAGTACTTC.

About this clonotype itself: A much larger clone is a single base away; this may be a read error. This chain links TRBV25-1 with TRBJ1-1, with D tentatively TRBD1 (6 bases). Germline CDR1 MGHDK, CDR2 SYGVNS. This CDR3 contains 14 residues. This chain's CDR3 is CDSSPAGVFREAFF. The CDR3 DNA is TGTGACAGCAGCCCAGCAGGGGTGTTCCGTGAAGCTTTCTTT. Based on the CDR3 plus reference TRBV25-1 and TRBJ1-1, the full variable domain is EADIYQTPRYLVIGTGKKITLECSQTMGHDKMYWYQQDPGMELHLIHYSYGVNSTEKGDLSSESTVSRIRTEHFPLTLESARPSHTSQYLCDSSPAGVFREAFFGQGTRLTVV.

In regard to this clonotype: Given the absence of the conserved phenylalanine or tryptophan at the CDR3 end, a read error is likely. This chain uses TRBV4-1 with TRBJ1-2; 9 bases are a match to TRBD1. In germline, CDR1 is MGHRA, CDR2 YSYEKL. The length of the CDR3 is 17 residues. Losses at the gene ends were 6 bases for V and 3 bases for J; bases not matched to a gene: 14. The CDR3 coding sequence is TGCGCCAGCAGACACACTCAATCCGGGACAGGGTACTATGGCTACACCGTC. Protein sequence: CASRHTQSGTGYYGYTV.

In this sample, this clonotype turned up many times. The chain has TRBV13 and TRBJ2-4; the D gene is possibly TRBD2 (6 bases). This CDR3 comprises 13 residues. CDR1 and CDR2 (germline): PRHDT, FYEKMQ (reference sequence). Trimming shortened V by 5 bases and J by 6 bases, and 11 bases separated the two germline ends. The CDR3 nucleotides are TGTGCCAGCAGCCCCCCGGGGGTAAACATTCAGTACTTC. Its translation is CASSPPGVNIQYF. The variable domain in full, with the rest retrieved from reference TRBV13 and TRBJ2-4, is AAGVIQSPRHLIKEKRETATLKCYPIPRHDTVYWYQQGPGQDPQFLISFYEKMQSDKGSIPDRFSAQQFSDYHSELNMSSLELGDSALYFCASSPPGVNIQYFGAGTRLSVL.

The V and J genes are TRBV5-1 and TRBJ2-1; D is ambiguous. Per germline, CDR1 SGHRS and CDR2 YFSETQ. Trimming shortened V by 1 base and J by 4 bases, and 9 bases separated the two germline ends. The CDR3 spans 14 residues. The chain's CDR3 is CASSLLTEYNEQFF. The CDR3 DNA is TGCGCCAGCAGCTTGCTGACGGAATACAATGAGCAGTTCTTC.

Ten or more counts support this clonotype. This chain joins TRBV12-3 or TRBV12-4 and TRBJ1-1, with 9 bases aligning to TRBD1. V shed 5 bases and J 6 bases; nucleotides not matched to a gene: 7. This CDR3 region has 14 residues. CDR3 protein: CASSLWTGAAEAFF. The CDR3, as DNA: TGTGCCAGCAGTCTGTGGACAGGGGCCGCTGAAGCTTTCTTT.

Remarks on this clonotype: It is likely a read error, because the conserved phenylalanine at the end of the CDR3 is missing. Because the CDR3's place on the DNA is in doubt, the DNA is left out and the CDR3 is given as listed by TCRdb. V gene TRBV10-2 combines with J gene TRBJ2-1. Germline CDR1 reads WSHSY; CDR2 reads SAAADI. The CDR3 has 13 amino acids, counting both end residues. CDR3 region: CASTSGGRNELFL.

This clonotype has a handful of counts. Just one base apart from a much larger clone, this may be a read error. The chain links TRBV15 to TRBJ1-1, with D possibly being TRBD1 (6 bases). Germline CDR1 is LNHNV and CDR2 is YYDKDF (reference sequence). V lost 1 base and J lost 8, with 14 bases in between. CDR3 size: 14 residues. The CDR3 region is CATSRVLRGQEAFF. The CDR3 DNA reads TGTGCCACCAGCAGAGTTCTAAGAGGACAGGAAGCTTTCTTT.

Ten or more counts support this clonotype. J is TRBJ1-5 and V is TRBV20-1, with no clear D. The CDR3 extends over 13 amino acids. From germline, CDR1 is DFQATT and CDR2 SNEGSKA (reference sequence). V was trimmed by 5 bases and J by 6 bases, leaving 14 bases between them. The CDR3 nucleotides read TGCAGTGCTGAAAGGGTAGCCGGTCAGCCCCAGCATTTT. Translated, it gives CSAERVAGQPQHF.

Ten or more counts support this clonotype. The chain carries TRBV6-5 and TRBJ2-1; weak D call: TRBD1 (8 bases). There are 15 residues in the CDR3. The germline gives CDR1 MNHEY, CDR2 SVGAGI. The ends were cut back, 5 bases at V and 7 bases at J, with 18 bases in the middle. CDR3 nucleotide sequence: TGTGCCAGCAGTGGCCGACAGGGGAGGGTGAATGAGCAGTTCTTC. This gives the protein CASSGRQGRVNEQFF.

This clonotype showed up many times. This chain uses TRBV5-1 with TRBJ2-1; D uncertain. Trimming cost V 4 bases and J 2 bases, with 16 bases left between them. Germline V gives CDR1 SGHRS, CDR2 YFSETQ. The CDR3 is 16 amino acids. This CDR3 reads CASSPPGFRAYNEQFF. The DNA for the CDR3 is TGCGCCAGCAGCCCGCCGGGCTTCCGTGCCTACAATGAGCAGTTCTTC.

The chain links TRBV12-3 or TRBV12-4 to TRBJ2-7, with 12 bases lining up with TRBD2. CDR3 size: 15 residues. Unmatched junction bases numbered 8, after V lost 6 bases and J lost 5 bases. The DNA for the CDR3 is TGTGCCAGCAGCCCGGGACTAGCGGGCCACAACGAGCAGTACTTC. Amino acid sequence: CASSPGLAGHNEQYF.

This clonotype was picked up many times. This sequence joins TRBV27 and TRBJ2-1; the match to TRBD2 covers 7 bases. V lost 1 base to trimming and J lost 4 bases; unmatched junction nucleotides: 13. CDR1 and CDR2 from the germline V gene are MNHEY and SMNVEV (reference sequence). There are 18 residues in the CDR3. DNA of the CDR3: TGTGCCAGCAGTTTATTGGTGGGTAGAGCGGGACCGTACAATGAGCAGTTCTTC. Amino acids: CASSLLVGRAGPYNEQFF.

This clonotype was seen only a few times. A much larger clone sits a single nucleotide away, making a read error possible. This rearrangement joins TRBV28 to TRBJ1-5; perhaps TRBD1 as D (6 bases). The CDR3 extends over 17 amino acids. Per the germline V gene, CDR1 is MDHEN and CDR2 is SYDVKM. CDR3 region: CACSPGTYLTSNQPQHF. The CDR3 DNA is TGTGCCTGCAGTCCCGGGACATACTTGACGAGCAATCAGCCCCAGCATTTT.

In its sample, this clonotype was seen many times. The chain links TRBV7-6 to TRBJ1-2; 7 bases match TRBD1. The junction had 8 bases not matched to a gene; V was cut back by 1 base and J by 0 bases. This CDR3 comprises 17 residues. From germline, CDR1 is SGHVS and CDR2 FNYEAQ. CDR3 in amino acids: CASSLVAGGKANYGYTF. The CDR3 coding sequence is TGTGCCAGCAGCTTAGTTGCAGGGGGAAAAGCTAACTATGGCTACACCTTC.

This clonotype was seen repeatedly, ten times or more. CDR3 sequence: CASSQSASGPQFF. In DNA form, the CDR3 reads TGTGCCAGCAGCCAATCAGCTAGCGGTCCGCAGTTCTTC. The gene calls are TRBV3-1 and TRBJ2-1; 7 positions agree with TRBD2. Per germline, CDR1 LGHDT and CDR2 YNNKEL (reference sequence). Trimming cost V 2 bases and J 12 bases; bases outside gene matches: 7. The CDR3 has 13 amino acids.